The subject of this entry is one T cell receptor (beta chain). This sample was taken from a study of blood T cell repertoires in COVID-19. Only in-frame clones appear in the TCRdb table, and some are missing; sequencing was by immunoSEQ multiplex PCR. The data show about 220,000 clones, about 80% seen once. Ages ranged from about 18 to 89 years, with residence in 24 US areas. This CDR3 region has 18 residues. Germline trimming cut 3 bases from V and 0 bases from J; bases unmatched to any gene: 12. Per germline, CDR1 SGHRS and CDR2 YFSETQ. The specimen was PBMCs or T cells enriched from blood (not recorded which). This TCR was recovered from a woman in her 50s who had been exposed to COVID-19. The chain employs TRBV5-1 and TRBJ1-1, with TRBD1 matching over 9 bases. This chain's CDR3 is CASSSLQGAHRVNTEAFF. As DNA, the CDR3 is TGCGCCAGCAGCTCCCTACAGGGGGCGCATAGGGTGAACACTGAAGCTTTCTTT. The full variable domain, with the rest looked up from reference TRBV5-1 and TRBJ1-1, is KAGVTQTPRYLIKTRGQQVTLSCSPISGHRSVSWYQQTPGQGLQFLFEYFSETQRNKGNFPGRFSGRQFSNSRSEMNVSTLELGDSALYLCASSSLQGAHRVNTEAFFGQGTRLTVV.